This T cell receptor (beta chain) was captured in a study of blood T cells in healthy people across ages. The study, taken as a whole, reports: Those diversity estimates obtained from one million T cells were thought to be underestimates. Long-lived and aged donors differed, with more naive CD4+ cells and higher diversity in the long-lived. Because donor CMV status was unknown, expanded clonotype changes were possibly confounded. The fall in TCR beta diversity per million T cells was roughly linear with age.

The length of the CDR3 is 15 residues. Germline V gene data show CDR1 as SGHRS and CDR2 as YFSETQ. J was trimmed by 2 bases and V by 4 bases; bases with no gene match: 7. This clonotype was observed at least ten times. The antigen remains unidentified. The use of a sample-barcoded 5' primer and a J-beta primer mix characterized a second PCR of about 7 to 12 cycles. TCRdb called the 5' RACE reads again in MiXCR, with one record for every CDR3 protein. This sample carries roughly 650,000 distinct CDR3 sequences, 32% of them seen once, and the ten largest clones take 15%. The gene calls are TRBV5-1 and TRBJ2-7; 9 bases are a match to TRBD1. Sequenced input: blood. The sequence came from a woman older than 75 in good health. The CDR3 DNA reads as TGCGCCAGCAGCCCCCGGACAGGGGAAACCTACGAGCAGTACTTC. Protein product: CASSPRTGETYEQYF. Supplemented by reference TRBV5-1 and TRBJ2-7, the full variable domain reads KAGVTQTPRYLIKTRGQQVTLSCSPISGHRSVSWYQQTPGQGLQFLFEYFSETQRNKGNFPGRFSGRQFSNSRSEMNVSTLELGDSALYLCASSPRTGETYEQYFGPGTRLTVT.